Sequencing of this T cell receptor beta chain was carried out in a study of early T cells in non-severe SARS-CoV-2 infection. Study results and limitations: Anti-spike CD8 responses were favored by VDJdb matching, which missed private and CD4 specificities.

This clonotype was seen a few times. The antigen is not known. Attachment of unique molecular identifiers to individual cDNA molecules was performed. TCRdb independently ran MiXCR on the 5' RACE reads; one entry per CDR3 protein. The sample lists about 110,000 distinct CDR3 sequences; roughly 12% were seen once. This TCR was recovered from an adult who was a healthcare worker with PCR-confirmed SARS-CoV-2 infection or an uninfected control (not recorded which). The specimen sequenced was whole blood.

CDR3 DNA sequence: TGTGCCAGCAGCTTAGCGCCCCAGGCTGAGACCCAGTACTTC. It codes for CASSLAPQAETQYF. The rearrangement uses TRBV7-9 and TRBJ2-5; no reliable D call. This CDR3 contains 14 residues. V was cut by 0 bases and J by 5 bases, with 10 bases left in between. Germline V lookup: CDR1 SEHNR, CDR2 FQNEAQ (reference sequence).